This TCR beta chain was documented in a study of OX40 agonist ivuxolimab in advanced cancers. At the level of the study: Patients received intravenous ivuxolimab every 2 weeks at 0.01 to 10 mg/kg. With a range of 23 to 79, age averaged about 58 years, and roughly 80% were male.

This CDR3 comprises 16 residues. Germline V gene lookup returns CDR1 SGHTA and CDR2 FQGNSA. V lost 5 bases and J lost 2, with 19 bases in between. Method: immunoSEQ multiplex PCR; TCRdb's copy keeps in-frame clones and lacks some. The profile shows roughly 56,000 clones, about 79% of them singletons. The chain employs TRBV7-2 and TRBJ2-7; TRBD1 might be the D (6 bases). The sequences come from CD4+ or CD8+ T cells sorted from blood, collected in a trial of the OX40 agonist ivuxolimab. The origin of this receptor is an adult with an advanced solid tumor such as melanoma, head and neck, liver or kidney cancer. CDR3 bases: TGTGCCAGCAGCCCGAACGCCCGGACAGCGACCTACGAGCAGTACTTC. It encodes CASSPNARTATYEQYF.